This T cell receptor (beta chain) emerged from a study of identical twins (dated by TCRdb to about 2016). About the full investigation: To test whether fetal clonotypes persist, this study deep-sequenced TCR alpha and beta repertoires from monozygotic twins, from unrelated adults of various ages, and from cord blood. Replicate twin experiments were performed at different times using different library preparation protocols to rule out contamination. Results the study describes overall, beyond this receptor: The excess sharing between twins in beta out-of-frame sequences was weaker because fewer shared sequences reduced the signal-to-noise ratio. In monozygotic twins, out-of-frame TCR alpha sharing was systematically underestimated by recombination models, although the models agreed with sharing between unrelated individuals. Zero-insertion analyses could be partly confounded by invariant T cells such as MAIT and iNKT, although diverse VJ usage argued against such confounding for most clonotypes. Abundant cord blood beta clonotypes carried fewer insertions; young adult naive repertoires showed a weaker similar trend, while memory repertoires showed none. Compared with coincidental sharing between unrelated individuals, out-of-frame TCR alpha sequences shared between twins showed an excess of sequences with low generation probability. Because the same donors could not be followed over many years, the conclusions relied on cross-sectional statistical analysis.

Every donor in the study was a healthy Caucasian. Three pairs of female monozygotic twins, all aged roughly 18 to 29 years, made up the twin cohort. Positive isolation kits from Invitrogen were used to isolate CD4+ and CD8+ T cell populations. From the germline V gene (reference sequence), CDR1 is DFQATT and CDR2 is SNEGSKA. Measured from the cysteine to the phenylalanine, the CDR3 is 16 residues long. The read is trimmed to its CDR3 DNA, 48 bases read in frame from base 1. A word on this clonotype: The antigen it binds to is not known. An end of the junction does not agree with germline; a read error may underlie this.

The receptor library was made with 5' RACE. Reads for this sample came from an Illumina HiSeq 2000. Template switching added a universal primer binding site, and the final cDNA carried a unique molecular identifier that allowed TCR cDNA molecules to be counted accurately. Specific primers in the conserved constant-segment region were used to synthesize first-strand cDNA for TCR alpha and beta chains. To control for contamination, every cDNA library was double barcoded, receiving both a SMART-Mk sample barcode and Illumina barcodes. TruSeq adapter sequences and Illumina sample barcodes were added in two successive PCR steps. The TCR alpha and beta cDNA libraries were sequenced on the Illumina HiSeq platform using custom primers. For the original study's pipeline: Raw reads were processed with MiGEC to extract unique molecular identifiers, and MiXCR was used to determine CDR3 positions. Recombination models were inferred per individual with the repgenHMM and IGoR tools using an EM algorithm. The analysis of shared clonotypes was done with the tcR package in R, with sharing normalized by the product of cloneset sizes. To study raw recombination without the effects of thymic and clonal selection, out-of-frame nonproductive sequences were analyzed. TCRdb passed the public sequencing reads through fastp at Q25 and MiXCR, retaining productive beta sequences. Each CDR3 protein appears once, grouped with its most common genes and DNA. TCRdb's processing, not the study's, gives the V and J calls here. The sample has hundreds of thousands of distinct CDR3 sequences on record, less than 9.5% of them singletons. In total, the top ten clones hold roughly 6.8% of the sample.

These same data were also listed under a study on yellow fever vaccine responses in identical twins. That second report states: The T cell response to vaccination in identical twins was reported by the authors to appear partly convergent and partly personalized. In the study, vaccine-responding T cell clones were precisely tracked in identical twins.

Sample: CD8+ T cells sorted from blood. This chain joins TRBV20-1 to TRBJ1-1; 9 of the junction bases match TRBD1. The receptor was isolated from a young woman in good health. The DNA reads TGCTGTGCTAGAAATAGTTCAGGACAGGGGTTCCCTGAAGCTTTCTTT. Its protein product is CCARNSSGQGFPEAFF.